This T cell receptor beta chain is drawn from a study of radiation and T cells in renal cell carcinoma. Study summary: Nephrectomy followed 15 Gy stereotactic body radiation by 4 weeks.

As to time point: baseline pretreatment blood. Treatment of the sample: 15 Gy SBRT to primary tumor, nephrectomy 4 weeks later. Clear cell pathology was present in this patient's renal cell carcinoma. On this clone: Its target is unknown.

Study-wide findings and caveats: Top tumor clonotypes rose in blood 2 weeks post-radiation, then contracted.

Here immunoSEQ multiplex PCR was the method, and the copy in TCRdb shows in-frame clones only, minus some. This table has roughly 130,000 clones, over 75% appearing once. The CDR3 totals 12 residues. Trimming removed 6 bases from V and 2 bases from J, with 8 bases in between. Germline V gene sequence: CDR1 SGHAT, CDR2 FQNNGV. This chain joins TRBV11-2 and TRBJ2-7; D ambiguous. The sample in question was blood, obtained from a patient whose treatment included radiotherapy and nephrectomy. The sequence came from a woman between 50 and 59 years old with renal cell carcinoma. The DNA of the CDR3 is TGTGCCAGCAGTTTTCGGACCTACGAGCAGTACTTC. This codes for CASSFRTYEQYF.